This T cell receptor (beta chain) derives from a study of tumor-infiltrating lymphocytes in localized non-small cell lung cancer. The study's findings and limits: Each assay used a separate piece of the same tissue. T-cell fraction did not differ between immunotypes IM1 and IM2. Compared with uninvolved lung, tumors showed higher T cell infiltration by TCRbeta sequencing.

Deletions cut 1 base from V and 0 bases from J, with 9 bases between. The length of the CDR3 is 15 residues. Per the germline V gene, CDR1 is SGHVS and CDR2 is FQNEAQ. TCRdb's table, derived via immunoSEQ multiplex PCR, lists solely in-frame clones and lacks some. The sample consists of 15,000 to 20,000 clones, roughly three quarters of them appearing once. Details on this clone: Its antigen is currently unknown.

This sequence originates from a human donor with non-small cell lung cancer. Source material: lung tumor tissue. The rearrangement uses TRBV7-8 and TRBJ1-2; D gene unclear. CDR3: CASSLEASTNYGYTF. CDR3 in DNA: TGTGCCAGCAGCTTAGAGGCCAGTACTAACTATGGCTACACCTTC.